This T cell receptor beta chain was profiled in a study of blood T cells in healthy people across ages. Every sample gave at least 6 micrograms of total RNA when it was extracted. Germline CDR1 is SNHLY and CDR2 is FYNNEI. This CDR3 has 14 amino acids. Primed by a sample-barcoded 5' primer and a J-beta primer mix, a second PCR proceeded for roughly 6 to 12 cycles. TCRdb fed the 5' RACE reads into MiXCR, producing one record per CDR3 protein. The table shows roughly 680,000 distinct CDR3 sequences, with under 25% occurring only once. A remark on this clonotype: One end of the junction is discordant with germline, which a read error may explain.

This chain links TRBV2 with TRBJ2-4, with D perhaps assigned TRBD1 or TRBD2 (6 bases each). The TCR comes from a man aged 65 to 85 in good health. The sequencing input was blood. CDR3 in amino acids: CATSEGGPKNIQYF. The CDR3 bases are TGTGCCACCAGTGAAGGGGGGCCCAAAAACATTCAGTACTTC.